This entry lists 9 T cell receptor beta chains sequenced from one sample in a study of blood T cell repertoires in COVID-19. Produced via immunoSEQ multiplex PCR; TCRdb's table is partial and in-frame only. The sample has 150,000 to 200,000 clones, 80% seen once. Sequenced input: PBMCs or T cells enriched from blood (not recorded which). The receptor set was obtained from a man between 35 and 55 years old who had recovered from COVID-19.

V gene TRBV29-1 combines with J gene TRBJ2-7, with TRBD1 matching 7 bases. Germline V gene data show CDR1 as SQVTM and CDR2 as ANQGSEA. The CDR3 is made up of 13 amino acids. After removal of 7 bases from V and 5 bases from J, the junction contained 11 bases not matched to a gene. In DNA, the CDR3 is TGCAGCGCACGGACGACAGGGTCGAACGAGCAGTACTTC. Translating gives CSARTTGSNEQYF.

This clone appeared a few times. The chain carries TRBV11-2 and TRBJ1-1, with 8 nucleotides matching TRBD1. The CDR3 contains 13 residues. Trimming at V came to 5 bases and at J to 6 bases, leaving 5 bases not matched to a gene. Germline loops: CDR1 SGHAT, CDR2 FQNNGV. The CDR3 is CASSPDRVAEAFF. The CDR3 DNA follows: TGTGCCAGCAGCCCGGACAGGGTGGCTGAAGCTTTCTTT.

The chain uses TRBV7-3 and TRBJ2-6; D gene unclear. Germline assignment: CDR1 SGHTA and CDR2 FQGTGA. This CDR3 has 17 residues. V gave up 0 bases and J gave up 4 bases, with 13 bases separating them. CDR3 protein: CASSLTGPGSGANVLTF. DNA of the CDR3: TGTGCCAGCAGCTTAACGGGCCCTGGGTCGGGGGCCAACGTCCTGACTTTC.

The chain uses TRBV25-1 and TRBJ2-3; TRBD2 agrees at 10 bases. Germline V CDR1 and CDR2: MGHDK, SYGVNS. The trim removed 1 base at V and 1 base at J, leaving 2 bases unmatched. The CDR3 totals 16 residues. CDR3 residues: CASSESSGRRTDTQYF. The DNA for the CDR3 is TGTGCCAGCAGTGAATCTAGCGGGAGACGCACAGATACGCAGTATTTT.

This clone turned up a few times. J is TRBJ1-1 and V is TRBV27, with D possibly matching TRBD1 (6 bases). CDR1 is MNHEY, CDR2 SMNVEV, per germline (reference sequence). Trimming cost V 3 bases and J 1 base, with 6 bases left between them. The CDR3 runs to 13 residues. The CDR3 spells CASSLTGNTEAFF. DNA for the CDR3: TGTGCCAGCAGTTTGACAGGGAACACTGAAGCTTTCTTT.

The chain joins TRBV19 to TRBJ1-1, with 9 bases identical to TRBD1. Trimming removed 10 bases from V and 3 bases from J; junction bases left unmatched: 12. The germline V gene encodes CDR1 LNHDA and CDR2 SQIVND (reference sequence). The CDR3 is 15 amino acids. The chain's CDR3 is CATGTGTIQDTEAFF. Written as DNA, the CDR3 is TGTGCCACTGGGACAGGGACAATTCAGGACACTGAAGCTTTCTTT.

The genes are TRBV10-2 and TRBJ1-4; a possible D gene is TRBD1 (5 bases). Deletions cut 3 bases from V and 7 bases from J, with 18 bases between. CDR3 length: 16 residues. Germline V CDR1 and CDR2: WSHSY, SAAADI. The CDR3 loop reads CASSEGVGRGGEKLFF. In nucleotides, the CDR3 is TGCGCCAGCAGTGAAGGAGTAGGAAGGGGCGGTGAAAAACTGTTTTTT.

The gene calls are TRBV14 and TRBJ2-1, with D perhaps TRBD2 (5 bases). The V gene lost 4 bases and the J gene lost 4 bases, with 8 bases spanning the gap. Germline V gene sequence: CDR1 SGHDN, CDR2 FVKESK. This CDR3 comprises 13 residues. DNA of the CDR3: TGTGCCAGCAGCCGGGCGGGTTACAATGAGCAGTTCTTC. Its protein is CASSRAGYNEQFF. Looking up the rest from reference TRBV14 and TRBJ2-1 gives the full variable domain: EAGVTQFPSHSVIEKGQTVTLRCDPISGHDNLYWYRRVMGKEIKFLLHFVKESKQDESGMPNNRFLAERTGGTYSTLKVQPAELEDSGVYFCASSRAGYNEQFFGPGTRLTVL.

This clone has ten or more counts. The chain carries TRBV5-1 and TRBJ2-3; 8 bases map to TRBD1. Trimming took 4 bases from V and 2 from J; bases not matched to a gene: 3. Germline values: CDR1 SGHRS, CDR2 YFSETQ. The CDR3 runs to 14 residues. Here the CDR3 DNA reads TGCGCCAGCAGCCTACAGGGGGTCACAGATACGCAGTATTTT. This encodes CASSLQGVTDTQYF. The full variable domain, completed using reference TRBV5-1 and TRBJ2-3, is KAGVTQTPRYLIKTRGQQVTLSCSPISGHRSVSWYQQTPGQGLQFLFEYFSETQRNKGNFPGRFSGRQFSNSRSEMNVSTLELGDSALYLCASSLQGVTDTQYFGPGTRLTVL.